The 21 T cell receptor beta chains given below trace back to one sample, sequenced in a study of blood T cells in healthy people across ages. It was with a sample-barcoded 5' primer and a J-beta primer mix that a second PCR of about 6 to 12 cycles was run. TCRdb re-called the 5' RACE reads through MiXCR, storing one row per CDR3 protein. Of 1.5 million to 1.8 million distinct CDR3 sequences in the sample, 42% are singletons; the top ten hold around 4%. Material: blood. These receptors all come from a woman between 18 and 30 years old in good health.

This clonotype showed up just a few times. J is TRBJ1-2 and V is TRBV5-1; no reliable D call. CDR3 length: 17 residues. Germline CDR1 is SGHRS and CDR2 is YFSETQ. V was trimmed by 1 base and J by 0 bases, leaving 16 bases between them. CDR3 sequence: CASSLNYLWAANYGYTF. Here the CDR3 DNA reads TGCGCCAGCAGCTTGAATTACCTCTGGGCCGCTAACTATGGCTACACCTTC.

V gene TRBV4-2 combines with J gene TRBJ2-3, with 10 bases that match TRBD2. J gave up 0 bases and V 1 base, and 7 bases lay outside the gene matches. Looked up from germline, CDR1 is LGHNA and CDR2 is YNFKEQ. This CDR3 region has 18 residues. CDR3 region: CASSQVAGGQYSTDTQYF. The DNA of the CDR3 is TGTGCCAGCAGCCAAGTAGCGGGGGGCCAATATAGCACAGATACGCAGTATTTT.

CDR3 in DNA: TGCGCCAGCAGTTTTCGGGGGGCAAGGCAGTTCTTC. Its protein product is CASSFRGARQFF. The V gene is TRBV4-3, the J gene TRBJ2-1; D might be TRBD2 (7 bases). CDR1 LGHNA and CDR2 YSLEER come from the germline V gene. The CDR3 runs to 12 residues. V was clipped by 6 bases and J by 12 bases, with 15 bases between them.

The chain has TRBV3-1 and TRBJ2-3; a possible D gene is TRBD2 (7 bases). Trimming stripped 4 bases from V and 4 bases from J, with 15 bases between. The CDR3 is 15 amino acids. The V gene's germline CDR1 is LGHDT and CDR2 YNNKEL (reference sequence). CDR3 region: CASSPSGGWADTQYF. As DNA, the CDR3 is TGTGCCAGCAGCCCCTCGGGGGGCTGGGCAGATACGCAGTATTTT.

The V call is TRBV20-1, the J call TRBJ1-4; D remains ambiguous. The CDR3 sequence is 14 residues long. The V gene's germline CDR1 is DFQATT and CDR2 SNEGSKA (reference sequence). The germline V and J ends were trimmed by 5 bases and 2 bases, with 12 bases remaining between them. In DNA, the CDR3 is TGCAGTGCTGGCAGATCGGGGACTAATGAAAAACTGTTTTTT. Translated: CSAGRSGTNEKLFF.

This clonotype was counted a few times. V is TRBV27 and J is TRBJ2-5; D is undetermined. The J call may be incorrect, as the DNA end agrees better with TRBJ2-7. CDR3 length: 14 amino acids. CDR1 MNHEY and CDR2 SMNVEV come from the germline V gene (reference sequence). CDR3 bases: TGTGCCAGCAGTCCTATATCCCCCGTACACGAGCAGTACTTC. It yields the protein CASSPISPVHEQYF.

This clonotype has only one observation. The chain uses TRBV20-1 and TRBJ1-6; D is possibly TRBD1 (6 bases). Trimming cost V 4 bases and J 5 bases, with 12 bases left between them. The V gene's germline CDR1 is DFQATT and CDR2 SNEGSKA (reference sequence). This CDR3 spans 14 amino acids. Here the CDR3 reads CSAIPGQNNSPLHF. CDR3 nucleotides: TGCAGTGCTATCCCGGGACAAAATAATTCACCCCTCCACTTT.

The chain uses TRBV11-3 and TRBJ2-7; perhaps D is TRBD1 or TRBD2 (5 bases each). The ends were cut back, 1 base at V and 4 bases at J, with 11 bases in the middle. The CDR3 covers 14 residues. Per the germline V gene, CDR1 is SGHNT and CDR2 is YENEEA. CDR3 in amino acids: CASSLGGDVYEQYF. In DNA form, the CDR3 reads TGTGCCAGCAGCTTAGGAGGGGACGTATACGAGCAGTACTTC.

This clonotype was observed many times. The rearrangement links TRBV5-1 to TRBJ1-1; the D is unclear. CDR1 SGHRS and CDR2 YFSETQ come from the germline V gene. V lost 0 bases to trimming and J lost 10 bases, with 7 bases between them. The CDR3 sequence is 11 residues long. The CDR3 nucleotides read TGCGCCAGCAGCTTGGACGGAGGAGCTTTCTTT. As protein: CASSLDGGAFF.

The chain couples TRBV9 to TRBJ2-1; possible D gene TRBD2, 5 bases. The V end was cut by 1 base, the J end by 4 bases, with 15 bases between. Germline V gene sequence: CDR1 SGDLS, CDR2 YYNGEE. The CDR3 covers 16 residues. The CDR3 protein is CASSVTRGLGYNEQFF. The CDR3 DNA follows: TGTGCCAGCAGCGTAACCAGAGGGCTGGGTTACAATGAGCAGTTCTTC.

There are a few counts of this clonotype. This chain uses TRBV6-2 or TRBV6-3 with TRBJ2-3; D remains ambiguous. The germline V gene encodes CDR1 MNHEY and CDR2 SVGEGT. With 2 bases removed from V and 4 bases from J, the gap between germline ends came to 25 bases. CDR3 length: 19 residues. In nucleotides, the CDR3 is TGTGCCAGCAGTTACCCTGCTTATCTGAGTGGCGGAAGGGCAGATACGCAGTATTTT. It is translated as CASSYPAYLSGGRADTQYF.

The rearrangement links TRBV3-1 to TRBJ2-1, with 13 positions matching TRBD2. The length of the CDR3 is 15 residues. Germline values: CDR1 LGHDT, CDR2 YNNKEL (reference sequence). V shed 4 bases and J 9 bases; nucleotides not matched to a gene: 6. The CDR3 nucleotides are TGTGCCAGCAGCCGTGCCGGGACTAGCGGGACTGAGCAGTTCTTC. It specifies CASSRAGTSGTEQFF.

The chain combines TRBV13 with TRBJ1-1; 7 bases are shared with TRBD1. This CDR3 has 18 amino acids. J was trimmed by 1 base and V by 5 bases; bases with no gene match: 16. CDR1 and CDR2 (germline): PRHDT, FYEKMQ (reference sequence). The CDR3 reads CASSVLPQGRLRNTEAFF. CDR3 coding DNA: TGTGCCAGCAGCGTACTCCCACAGGGGCGGCTCAGGAACACTGAAGCTTTCTTT.

The V gene is TRBV5-5, the J gene TRBJ2-4; D gene ambiguous. The CDR3 is made up of 15 amino acids. From germline, CDR1 is SGHKS and CDR2 YYEKEE (reference sequence). The V end was cut by 2 bases, the J end by 0 bases, with 9 bases between. CDR3 bases: TGTGCCAGCAGCTTAAGTTTACTAGCCAAAAACATTCAGTACTTC. Its translation: CASSLSLLAKNIQYF.

V and J are TRBV7-2 and TRBJ2-7; no clear D. Germline V CDR1 and CDR2: SGHTA, FQGNSA. V dropped 3 bases and J dropped 0 bases, with 9 bases sitting between them. The CDR3 runs to 14 residues. The CDR3 reads CASSFYGFSYEQYF. In DNA, the CDR3 is TGTGCCAGCAGCTTCTATGGGTTCTCCTACGAGCAGTACTTC.

This sequence joins TRBV20-1 and TRBJ1-2; D perhaps matches TRBD1 (6 bases). Deletions cut 4 bases from V and 8 bases from J, with 26 bases between. The CDR3 covers 16 residues. The germline V gene has CDR1 DFQATT and CDR2 SNEGSKA (reference sequence). The CDR3 DNA reads TGCAGTGCTATACCCGTAGGTGGCAGGGGTTTAGAGGGCTACACCTTC. It specifies CSAIPVGGRGLEGYTF.

This chain joins TRBV4-1 and TRBJ2-5, with 14 bases lining up with TRBD2. The CDR3 loop spans 17 amino acids. V gave up 0 bases and J gave up 5 bases; unmatched junction bases: 5. Germline assignment: CDR1 MGHRA and CDR2 YSYEKL. The CDR3 sequence: CASSQDGLAGGQETQYF. CDR3 bases: TGCGCCAGCAGCCAAGATGGACTAGCGGGGGGCCAGGAGACCCAGTACTTC.

The V and J genes are TRBV20-1 and TRBJ2-5, with a tentative D call TRBD2 (6 bases). The length of the CDR3 is 13 residues. With 3 bases removed from V and 11 bases from J, the gap between germline ends came to 19 bases. The V gene's germline CDR1 is DFQATT and CDR2 SNEGSKA (reference sequence). The CDR3 nucleotides are TGCAGTGCTAGCATATTGACGGGACTGGGGCAGTACTTC. It codes for CSASILTGLGQYF.

This clonotype came up many times. The rearrangement links TRBV12-3 or TRBV12-4 to TRBJ2-1; 7 bases align to TRBD1. V shed 7 bases and J 4 bases; nucleotides not matched to a gene: 7. The length of the CDR3 is 14 residues. The CDR3 here is CASMYRGNYNEQFF. In nucleotides, the CDR3 is TGTGCCAGCATGTACAGGGGAAATTACAATGAGCAGTTCTTC.

The chain is built from TRBV24-1 and TRBJ2-1; 11 nucleotides align to TRBD2. This CDR3 comprises 16 residues. The V segment lost 4 bases and the J segment 7 bases; nucleotides outside the gene matches: 8. Germline V gene lookup returns CDR1 KGHDR and CDR2 SFDVKD. In DNA, the CDR3 is TGTGCCACCAGTGACACTAGCGGGGGCCAGTCTAATGAGCAGTTCTTC. Translated, it gives CATSDTSGGQSNEQFF.

The V gene is TRBV5-8, the J gene TRBJ1-2; perhaps TRBD1 as D (5 bases). This CDR3 region has 18 residues. In germline, CDR1 is SGHTS, CDR2 YDEGEE. The V end was cut by 0 bases, the J end by 6 bases, with 24 bases between. CDR3 loop: CASSLVSGRGGDGDGYTF. CDR3 DNA: TGTGCCAGCAGCTTGGTTTCAGGGCGTGGTGGAGATGGGGATGGCTACACCTTC.